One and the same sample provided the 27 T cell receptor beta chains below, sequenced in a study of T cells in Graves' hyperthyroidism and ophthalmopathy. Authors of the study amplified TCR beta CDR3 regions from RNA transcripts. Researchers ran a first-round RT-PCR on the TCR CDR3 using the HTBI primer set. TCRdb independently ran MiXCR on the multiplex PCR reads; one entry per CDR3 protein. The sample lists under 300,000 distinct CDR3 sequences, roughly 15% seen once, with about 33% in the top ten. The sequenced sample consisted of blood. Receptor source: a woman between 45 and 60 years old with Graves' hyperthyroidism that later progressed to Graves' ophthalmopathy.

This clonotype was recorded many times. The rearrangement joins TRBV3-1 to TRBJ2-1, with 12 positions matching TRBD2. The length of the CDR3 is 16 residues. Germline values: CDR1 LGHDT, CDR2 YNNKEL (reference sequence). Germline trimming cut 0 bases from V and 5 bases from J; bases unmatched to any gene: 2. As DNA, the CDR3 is TGTGCCAGCAGCCAAGAGCTAGCGGGAGGGAACAATGAGCAGTTCTTC. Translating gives CASSQELAGGNNEQFF.

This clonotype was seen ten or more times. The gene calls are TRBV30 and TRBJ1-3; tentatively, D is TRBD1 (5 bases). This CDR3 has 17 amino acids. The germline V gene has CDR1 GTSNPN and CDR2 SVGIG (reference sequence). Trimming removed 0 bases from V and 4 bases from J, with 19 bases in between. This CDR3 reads CAWSVPSQGPIGNTIYF. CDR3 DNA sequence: TGTGCCTGGAGTGTACCCTCCCAGGGTCCGATCGGAAACACCATATATTTT.

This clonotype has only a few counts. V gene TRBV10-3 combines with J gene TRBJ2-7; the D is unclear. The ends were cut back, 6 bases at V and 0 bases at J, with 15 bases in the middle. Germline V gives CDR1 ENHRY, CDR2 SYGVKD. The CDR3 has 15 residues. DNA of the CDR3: TGTGCCATCAGCCAGCCCCACGTGAGCTCCTACGAGCAGTACTTC. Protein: CAISQPHVSSYEQYF.

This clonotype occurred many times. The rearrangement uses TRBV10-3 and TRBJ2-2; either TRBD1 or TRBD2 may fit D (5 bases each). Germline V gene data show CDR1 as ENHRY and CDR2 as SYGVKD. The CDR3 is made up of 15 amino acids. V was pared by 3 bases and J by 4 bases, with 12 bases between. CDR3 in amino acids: CAISEGTRLTGELFF. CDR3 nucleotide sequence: TGTGCCATCAGTGAAGGGACGAGACTCACCGGGGAGCTGTTTTTT.

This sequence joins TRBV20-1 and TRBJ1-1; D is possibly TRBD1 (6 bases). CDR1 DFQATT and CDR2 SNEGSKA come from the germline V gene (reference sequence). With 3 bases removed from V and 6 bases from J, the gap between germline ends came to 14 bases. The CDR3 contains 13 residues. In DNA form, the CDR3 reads TGCAGTGCTAGGGACGGGGGGCGGCCTGAAGCTTTCTTT. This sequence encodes CSARDGGRPEAFF.

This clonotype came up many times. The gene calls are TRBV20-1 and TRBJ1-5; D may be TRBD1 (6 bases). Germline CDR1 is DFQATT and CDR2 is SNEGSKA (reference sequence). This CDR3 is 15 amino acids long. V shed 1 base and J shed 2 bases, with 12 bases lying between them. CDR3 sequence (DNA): TGCAGTGCTAGAGGAGGCAGGGGTGGCAATCAGCCCCAGCATTTT. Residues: CSARGGRGGNQPQHF.

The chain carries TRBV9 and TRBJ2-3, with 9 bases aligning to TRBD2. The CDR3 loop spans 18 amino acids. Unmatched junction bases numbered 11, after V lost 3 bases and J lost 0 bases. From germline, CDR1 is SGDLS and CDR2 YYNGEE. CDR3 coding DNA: TGTGCCAGCAGCGATGTGGCGGGAGGGCTCTCTAGCACAGATACGCAGTATTTT. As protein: CASSDVAGGLSSTDTQYF.

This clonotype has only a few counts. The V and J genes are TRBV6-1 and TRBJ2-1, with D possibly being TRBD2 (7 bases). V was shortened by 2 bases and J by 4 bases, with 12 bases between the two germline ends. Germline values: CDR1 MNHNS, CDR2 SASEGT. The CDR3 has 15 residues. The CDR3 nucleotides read TGTGCCAGCAGTGAATTCGGGGGGCCTTACAATGAGCAGTTCTTC. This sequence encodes CASSEFGGPYNEQFF.

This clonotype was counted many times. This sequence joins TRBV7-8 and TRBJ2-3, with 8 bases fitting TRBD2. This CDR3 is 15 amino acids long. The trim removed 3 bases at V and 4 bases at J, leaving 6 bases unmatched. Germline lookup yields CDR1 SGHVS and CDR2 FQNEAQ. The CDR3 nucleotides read TGTGCCAGCAGCTTTTTCCGGCGGGAGGCAGATACGCAGTATTTT. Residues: CASSFFRREADTQYF.

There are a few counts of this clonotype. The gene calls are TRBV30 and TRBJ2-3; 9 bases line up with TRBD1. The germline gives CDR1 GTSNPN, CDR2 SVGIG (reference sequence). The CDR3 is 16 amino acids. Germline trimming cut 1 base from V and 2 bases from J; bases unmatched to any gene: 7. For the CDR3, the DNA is TGTGCCTGGAGTGACAGGGGGCGCACCCCCACAGATACGCAGTATTTT. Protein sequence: CAWSDRGRTPTDTQYF.

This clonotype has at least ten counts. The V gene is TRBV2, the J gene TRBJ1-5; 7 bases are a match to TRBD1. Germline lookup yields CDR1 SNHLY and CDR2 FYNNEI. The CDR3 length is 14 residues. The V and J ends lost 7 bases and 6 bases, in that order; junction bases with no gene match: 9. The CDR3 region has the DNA TGTGCCAGCAAGGAAGGGGGCTCGGGTCAGCCCCAGCATTTT. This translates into CASKEGGSGQPQHF.

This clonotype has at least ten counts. CDR3 protein: CASSLNDNTEAFF. The CDR3 coding sequence is TGTGCCAGCAGCTTAAACGACAACACTGAAGCTTTCTTT. The chain uses TRBV7-8 and TRBJ1-1, with D hard to call. The ends were cut back, 2 bases at V and 2 bases at J, with 6 bases in the middle. Germline V gene data show CDR1 as SGHVS and CDR2 as FQNEAQ. CDR3 length: 13 amino acids.

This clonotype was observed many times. The CDR3 DNA follows: TGTGCCAGCAGTTACGTGGGGACCCCCACAGATACGCAGTATTTT. This codes for CASSYVGTPTDTQYF. V and J are TRBV6-5 and TRBJ2-3; D may be TRBD1 or TRBD2 (5 bases each). This CDR3 region has 15 residues. Trimming shortened V by 2 bases and J by 2 bases, and 11 bases separated the two germline ends. Germline CDR1 MNHEY, CDR2 SVGAGI.

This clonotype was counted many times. CDR3 DNA sequence: TGTGCCAGCAGTTACTTTCCGGGACAGGGGAACTATGGCTACACCTTC. Translated, it gives CASSYFPGQGNYGYTF. J is TRBJ1-2 and V is TRBV2, with 10 nucleotides matching TRBD1. V gave up 5 bases and J gave up 2 bases; unmatched junction bases: 8. Germline V lookup: CDR1 SNHLY, CDR2 FYNNEI. The CDR3 loop spans 16 amino acids.

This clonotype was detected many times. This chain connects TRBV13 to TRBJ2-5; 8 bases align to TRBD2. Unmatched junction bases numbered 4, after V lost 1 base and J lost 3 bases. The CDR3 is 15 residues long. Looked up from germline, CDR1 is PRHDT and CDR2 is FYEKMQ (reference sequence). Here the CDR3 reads CASSLDGRAEETQYF. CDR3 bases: TGTGCCAGCAGCTTAGACGGGAGGGCCGAAGAGACCCAGTACTTC.

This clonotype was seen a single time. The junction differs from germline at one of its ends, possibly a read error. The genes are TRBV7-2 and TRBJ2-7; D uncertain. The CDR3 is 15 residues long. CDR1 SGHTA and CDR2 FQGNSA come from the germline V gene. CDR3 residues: CASSIAFLGSNEQYF. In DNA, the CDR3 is TGTGCCAGCAGCATAGCCTTCCTGGGTTCCAACGAGCAGTACTTC.

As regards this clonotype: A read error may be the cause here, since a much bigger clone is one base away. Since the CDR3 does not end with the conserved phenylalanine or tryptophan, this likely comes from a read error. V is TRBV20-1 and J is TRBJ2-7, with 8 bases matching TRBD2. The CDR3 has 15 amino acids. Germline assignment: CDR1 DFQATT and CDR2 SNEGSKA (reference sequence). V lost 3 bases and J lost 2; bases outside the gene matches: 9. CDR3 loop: CSASVPTSGTYEQYS. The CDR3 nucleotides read TGCAGTGCTAGCGTTCCAACTAGCGGAACCTACGAGCAGTACTCC.

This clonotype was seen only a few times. CDR3 DNA: TGTGCCAGCAGCCAAGATCCTAAGACAGCTCGCAGGTTCTATGGAAACACCATATATTTT. It yields the protein CASSQDPKTARRFYGNTIYF. J is TRBJ1-3 and V is TRBV14, with D maybe TRBD1 (5 bases). The germline gives CDR1 SGHDN, CDR2 FVKESK. V gave up 0 bases and J gave up 3 bases, with 24 bases separating them. The CDR3 consists of 20 residues.

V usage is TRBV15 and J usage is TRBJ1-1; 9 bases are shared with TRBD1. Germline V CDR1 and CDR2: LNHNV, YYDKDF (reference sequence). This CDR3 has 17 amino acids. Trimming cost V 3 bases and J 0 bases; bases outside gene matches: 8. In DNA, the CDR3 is TGTGCCACCAGCAGGGTACAGGGGGCATCGGTGAACACTGAAGCTTTCTTT. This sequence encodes CATSRVQGASVNTEAFF.

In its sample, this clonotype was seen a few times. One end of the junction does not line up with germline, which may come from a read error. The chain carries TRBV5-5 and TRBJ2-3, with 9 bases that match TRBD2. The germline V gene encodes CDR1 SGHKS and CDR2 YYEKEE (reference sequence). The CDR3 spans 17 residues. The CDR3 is CASSLYSGSRSTGTQYF. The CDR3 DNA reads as TGTGCCAGCAGCTTGTATAGCGGGAGTCGTAGCACAGGTACGCAGTATTTT.

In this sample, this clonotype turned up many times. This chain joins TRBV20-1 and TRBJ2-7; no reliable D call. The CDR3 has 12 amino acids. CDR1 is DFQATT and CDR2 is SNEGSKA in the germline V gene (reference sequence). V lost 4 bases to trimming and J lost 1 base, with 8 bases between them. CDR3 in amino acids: CSATPDSYEQYF. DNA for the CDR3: TGCAGTGCTACTCCGGATTCCTACGAGCAGTACTTC.

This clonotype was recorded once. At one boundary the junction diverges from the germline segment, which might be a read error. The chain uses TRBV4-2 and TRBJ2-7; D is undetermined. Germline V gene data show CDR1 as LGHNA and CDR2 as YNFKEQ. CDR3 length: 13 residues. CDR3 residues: CASSQDDGYGQYF. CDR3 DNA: TGTGCCAGCAGCCAAGATGACGGCTACGGGCAGTACTTC.

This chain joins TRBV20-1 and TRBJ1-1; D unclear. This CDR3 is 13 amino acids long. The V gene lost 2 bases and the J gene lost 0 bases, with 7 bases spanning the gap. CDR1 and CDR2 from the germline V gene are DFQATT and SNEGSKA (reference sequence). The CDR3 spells CSARRTMNTEAFF. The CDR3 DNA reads TGCAGTGCTAGACGGACCATGAACACTGAAGCTTTCTTT.

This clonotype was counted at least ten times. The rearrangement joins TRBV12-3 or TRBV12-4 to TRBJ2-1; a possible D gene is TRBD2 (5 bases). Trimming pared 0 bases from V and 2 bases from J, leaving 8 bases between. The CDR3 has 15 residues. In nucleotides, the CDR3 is TGTGCCAGCAGTTTAGCAGCGGTGACCTACAATGAGCAGTTCTTC. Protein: CASSLAAVTYNEQFF.

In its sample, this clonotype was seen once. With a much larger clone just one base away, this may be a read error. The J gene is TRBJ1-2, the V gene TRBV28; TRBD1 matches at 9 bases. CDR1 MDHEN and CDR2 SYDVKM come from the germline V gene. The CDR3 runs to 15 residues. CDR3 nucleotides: TGTGCCAGCAACCCCCCGGGACAGGGATATGTTGGCTGCACCTTC. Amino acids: CASNPPGQGYVGCTF.

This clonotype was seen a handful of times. The chain's CDR3 is CASSYFVPGQGGNTIYF. CDR3 nucleotides: TGTGCCAGCAGTTATTTCGTTCCGGGACAGGGGGGAAACACCATATATTTT. The V call is TRBV6-5, the J call TRBJ1-3, with 10 bases that match TRBD1. CDR3 size: 17 residues. Germline CDR1 MNHEY, CDR2 SVGAGI. V dropped 3 bases and J dropped 4; count of bases not matched to a gene: 9.

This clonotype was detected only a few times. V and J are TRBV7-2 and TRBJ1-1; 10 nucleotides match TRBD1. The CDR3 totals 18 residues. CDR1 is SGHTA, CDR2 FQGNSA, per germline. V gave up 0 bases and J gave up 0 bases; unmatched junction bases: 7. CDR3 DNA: TGTGCCAGCAGCTTAGCGCCCGGGACAGGGGCTATGAACACTGAAGCTTTCTTT. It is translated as CASSLAPGTGAMNTEAFF.